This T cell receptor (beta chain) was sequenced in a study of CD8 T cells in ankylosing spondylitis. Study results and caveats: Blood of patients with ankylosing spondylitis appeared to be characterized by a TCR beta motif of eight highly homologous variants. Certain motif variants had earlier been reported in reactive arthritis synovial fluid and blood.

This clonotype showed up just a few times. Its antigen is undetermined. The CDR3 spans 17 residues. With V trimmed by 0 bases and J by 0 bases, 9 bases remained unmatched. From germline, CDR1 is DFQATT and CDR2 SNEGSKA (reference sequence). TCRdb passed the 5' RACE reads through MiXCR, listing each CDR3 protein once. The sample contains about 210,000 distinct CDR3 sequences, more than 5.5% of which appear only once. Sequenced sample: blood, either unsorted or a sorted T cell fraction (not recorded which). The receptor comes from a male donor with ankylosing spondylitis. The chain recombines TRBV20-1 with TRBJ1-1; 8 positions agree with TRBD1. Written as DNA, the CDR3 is TGCAGTGCTAGAGATCGGCCCCAGGGGGCCGTGAACACTGAAGCTTTCTTT. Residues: CSARDRPQGAVNTEAFF.